The clone carrying this TCR beta chain came up a few times. Its antigen remains unknown. This record comes from a study of human T cells and chemical hapten exposure. About the study: Chiefly women, the patients showed alopecia areata, totalis or universalis. Findings and limits, study-wide: The immune response of these alopecia patients might not match healthy individuals'.

The time point denotes: patch test 2, 6 weeks after DPC sensitization. The sample's treatment: therapeutic diphenylcyclopropenone sensitization with weekly scalp DPC. Prior to each patch test being applied, blood was drawn. Alopecia patients deemed DPC-suitable, aged 18 to 70, excluding pregnancy. The junction had 4 bases not matched to a gene; V was cut back by 6 bases and J by 2 bases. Germline V gene lookup returns CDR1 LGHDT and CDR2 YNNKEL (reference sequence). The CDR3 consists of 13 residues. TCRdb ran MiXCR on the RACE reads and lists one entry per CDR3 protein. In the table there are 75,000 to 95,000 distinct CDR3 sequences, 9.5% to 12% of which are singletons.

The chain uses TRBV3-1 and TRBJ2-7, with 7 bases that match TRBD1. The sequences come from whole blood, collected in connection with sensitization to the hapten diphenylcyclopropenone (DPC). The source is a man aged 35 to 55 with alopecia areata. Some clones in this sample may be carry-over from other donors' samples. DNA for the CDR3: TGTGCCAGCAGTCATACAGGGGCCTACGAGCAGTACGTC. Translated: CASSHTGAYEQYV.